The clone carrying this T cell receptor (beta chain) was seen just once. Assay used: immunoSEQ multiplex PCR; TCRdb lists only in-frame clones, some missing. The table has 60,000 to 85,000 clones, approximately 93% seen once. Germline lookup yields CDR1 LNHNV and CDR2 YYDKDF (reference sequence). Losses at the gene ends were 9 bases for V and 6 bases for J; bases not matched to a gene: 14. There are 15 residues in the CDR3. The sample belongs to a study of technical replicates of blood from a handful of donors. The TCR comes from a human donor in good health. The chain uses TRBV15 and TRBJ1-5; 7 positions agree with TRBD1. Sequenced input: T cells isolated from PBMCs. The CDR3 loop reads CATKPTTGVGQPQHF. The DNA of the CDR3 is TGTGCCACAAAACCGACCACAGGGGTGGGTCAGCCCCAGCATTTT.